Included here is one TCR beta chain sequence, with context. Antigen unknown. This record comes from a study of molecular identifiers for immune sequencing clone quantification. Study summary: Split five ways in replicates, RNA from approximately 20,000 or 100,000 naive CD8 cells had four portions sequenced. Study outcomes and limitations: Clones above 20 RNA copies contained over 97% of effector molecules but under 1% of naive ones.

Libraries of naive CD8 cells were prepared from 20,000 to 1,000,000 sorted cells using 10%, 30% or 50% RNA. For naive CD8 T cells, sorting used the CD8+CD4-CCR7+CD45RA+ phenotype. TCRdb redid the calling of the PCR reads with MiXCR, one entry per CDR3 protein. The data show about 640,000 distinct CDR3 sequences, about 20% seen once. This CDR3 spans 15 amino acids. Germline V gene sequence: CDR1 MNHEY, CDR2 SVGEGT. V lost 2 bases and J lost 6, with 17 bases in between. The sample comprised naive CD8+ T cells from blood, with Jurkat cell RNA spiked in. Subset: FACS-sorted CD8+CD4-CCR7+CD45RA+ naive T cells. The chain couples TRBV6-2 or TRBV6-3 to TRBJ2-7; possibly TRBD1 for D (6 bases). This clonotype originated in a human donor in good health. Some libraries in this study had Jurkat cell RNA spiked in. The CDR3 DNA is TGTGCCAGCAGTTACCTTCCAAGCAGGGGTAGCGAGCAGTACTTC. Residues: CASSYLPSRGSEQYF.